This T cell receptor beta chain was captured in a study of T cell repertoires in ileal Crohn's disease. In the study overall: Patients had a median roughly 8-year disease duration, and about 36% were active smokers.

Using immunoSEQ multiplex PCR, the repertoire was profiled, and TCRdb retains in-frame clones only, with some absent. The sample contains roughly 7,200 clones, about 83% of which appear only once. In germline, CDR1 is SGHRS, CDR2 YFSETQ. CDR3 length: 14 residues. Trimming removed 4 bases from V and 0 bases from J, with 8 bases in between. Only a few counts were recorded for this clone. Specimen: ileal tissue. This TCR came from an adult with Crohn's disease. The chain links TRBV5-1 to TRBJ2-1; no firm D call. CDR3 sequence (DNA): TGCGCCAGCAGCCCCCGTAGCTCCTACAATGAGCAGTTCTTC. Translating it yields CASSPRSSYNEQFF.